Listed here is a single T cell receptor (beta chain). There are a few counts of this clonotype. Its recognized antigen is unknown. Within one base of it there is no much larger clone, and no base qualities were kept. The germline V gene (reference sequence) specifies MNHEY as CDR1 and SMNVEV as CDR2. Trimmed from V: 6 bases; trimmed from J: 1 base; junction bases lacking a gene match: 11. Its CDR3 holds 19 amino acids, cysteine through phenylalanine. Of all the DNA, just the CDR3 is kept, 57 bases in frame from base 1. The TCR beta CDR3 regions were amplified from RNA transcripts. The TCR CDR3 was subjected to a first round of RT-PCR using the HTBI primer set and the Qiagen OneStep RT-PCR kit. A second multiplex PCR round built the libraries, followed by size selection and purification. Sequencing of the libraries was done on an Illumina HiSeq2000 using paired-end 100 bp reads. The study's own analysis went as follows. SOAPnuke was used to process the raw data, with reads discarded if the reads contained adapters or uncalled bases, had a mean Phred below 15, or lacked an exact constant-primer or identifier match. High-quality paired reads were merged using COPE v1.2.5, and each unique nucleotide sequence was defined as a clonotype. MiTCR v1.1 was used to align the clonotypes against IMGT TRBV, TRBD and TRBJ reference segments. The analysis included only V-J combinations with a frequency above 0.0001, which together covered approximately 99% of the repertoires. A TCS score was defined as the ratio between F50 (clonal expansion) and ExV (chaos), using BLOSUM62-based TCRdist between CDR3 peptides within each V-J. Welch's t-statistics and random forest reduced 514 V-J features to roughly 13, which were used in a naive Bayes classifier (R e1071). TCRdb trimmed public reads at Q25 via fastp, called clones via MiXCR and kept in-frame beta chains. Under each unique CDR3 protein, matching rows form one entry showing the most common genes and DNA. Clone size and V and J calls follow TCRdb, not the original study. A total of approximately 530,000 distinct CDR3 sequences appear in this sample, 20% of them only once. The top ten constitute roughly 47% of the sample.

Moderately to severely active disease, a Clinical Activity Score of at least 3, a NOSPECS grade of at least 4, and a duration under 3 months were present in ophthalmopathy patients. Patients with uncontrolled infections, other autoimmune diseases, pregnancy or lactation were excluded. Diagnoses were established on the basis of clinical symptoms, serum thyroxine and TRAb, thyroid ultrasound, and orbital computed tomography. PBMCs were isolated from about 10 ml of fresh peripheral blood by Ficoll-Paque density gradient centrifugation. Total RNA was extracted with Trizol reagent, and quality was checked on an Agilent 2100 Bioanalyzer. The sample comes from a study of T cells in Graves' hyperthyroidism and ophthalmopathy (dated by TCRdb to between 2017 and 2020). For the wider study: Peripheral blood samples were taken at the time of initial diagnosis, prior to any treatment. To identify TCR V-J signatures that set the groups apart, the researchers used a discovery cohort of 100 or so patients, made up of under 45 with Graves' ophthalmopathy and 57 with stable Graves' hyperthyroidism. Prospective prediction of ophthalmopathy was tested in an independent validation cohort consisting of 18 to 20 hyperthyroidism patients and some 15 patients who later progressed to ophthalmopathy. The approximately 90 discovery patients were divided at random into training and test sets in a 7:3 ratio. In addition, the study compared T-cell repertoires in thyroid tissue and in blood from several Graves' hyperthyroidism patients. Following sampling, methimazole starting at 30 mg daily was given to hyperthyroidism patients, and high-dose intravenous methylprednisolone was given to ophthalmopathy patients. The paper reports TCR Vbeta CDR3 sequencing of more than 120 peripheral blood samples: around 45 ophthalmopathy, roughly 74 hyperthyroidism and around 17 progressor patients. Paper-wide results and their limitations: Sample size was not statistically predetermined, and blinding of investigators to group allocation was not performed. Blood samples also contained most of the expanded thyroid clonotypes (frequency above 0.001), which suggests that blood repertoires may reflect thyroid immune responses. During validation, the model predicted progression to ophthalmopathy a median of around 7 months ahead of onset, with around 71% sensitivity and about 75% specificity. A model built on a 13 V-J signature distinguished ophthalmopathy from stable hyperthyroidism, reaching 85% to 90% sensitivity and around 82% specificity in cross-validation and 80%/75% in testing.

The origin of this receptor is a man in his forties with Graves' ophthalmopathy. The chain couples TRBV27 to TRBJ2-2; the central 13 bases match TRBD2. Sequencing used blood. This receptor has the CDR3 CASRPPGLAGALNTGELFF. The DNA is as follows: TGTGCCAGCAGACCTCCCGGACTAGCGGGGGCACTGAACACCGGGGAGCTGTTTTTT.